A selection of T cell receptor beta chains follows, all from one sample in a study of shared clonotypes between healthy human individuals. TCRdb keeps only in-frame clones here, not all; method: immunoSEQ multiplex PCR. The table has roughly 2 million clones, about 95% seen once. The sequenced sample consisted of naive CD8+ T cells sorted from blood. All receptors come from a man between 18 and 29 years old in good health. The CDR3 runs from the conserved cysteine through the conserved F or W. D genes are given only for firm matches. Size values are once, few and many counts, or a class for expanded clones, and some rows have none.

j_call,v_call,clone_size,d_call,cdr3_nt,cdr3_aa
TRBJ2-1,TRBV9,-,TRBD1,TGTGCCAGCAGCCAGACAGGGAACGCTAACAATGAGCAGTTCTTC,CASSQTGNANNEQFF
TRBJ2-7,TRBV6-6,-,-,TGTGCCAGCAGTAAACTGGTCGGGGGGCCCGCCTACGAGCAGTACTTC,CASSKLVGGPAYEQYF
TRBJ2-7,TRBV6-5,-,TRBD1,TGTGCCACAGGGACAGGGGGCGCGGGAAACGAGCAGTACTTC,CATGTGGAGNEQYF
TRBJ1-5,TRBV30,once,-,TGTGCCTGGAGTGTAGGGACGGCCAGCAATCAGCCCCAGCATTTT,CAWSVGTASNQPQHF
TRBJ2-7,TRBV2,-,-,TGTGCCAGCAGTGGGTTAGGGATTTCCTACGAGCAGTACTTC,CASSGLGISYEQYF
TRBJ1-2,TRBV13,-,-,TGTGCCAGCAGTCCGGGCCTCTATGGCTACACCTTC,CASSPGLYGYTF
TRBJ2-3,TRBV6-5,-,-,TGTGCCAGCAGTTACTCTGGGGGGTATACGCAGTATTTT,CASSYSGGYTQYF
TRBJ2-7,TRBV4-1,-,TRBD2,TGCGCCAGCAGCTCGCTCTTTTCGGGCGGGGGACCCTCCTACGAGCAGTACTTC,CASSSLFSGGGPSYEQYF
TRBJ2-7,TRBV4-3,-,TRBD2,TGCGCCAGCAGCCAAGATTTTTGGACTAGCGGGAACGAGCAGTACTTC,CASSQDFWTSGNEQYF
TRBJ2-7,TRBV27,-,-,TGTGCCAGCAGTTTCGGGAGACTACACTACGAGCAGTACTTC,CASSFGRLHYEQYF
TRBJ2-3,TRBV6-6,-,-,TGTGCCAGCAGTTACCAGGGATGGGATACGCAGTATTTT,CASSYQGWDTQYF
TRBJ2-1,TRBV10-1,-,-,TGCGCCAGCAGTGAGTCGACGGGGTACGCAGGTAATGAGCAGTTCTTC,CASSESTGYAGNEQFF
TRBJ2-3,TRBV7-2,-,TRBD2,TGTGCCAGCAGCTTGACTAGCGGGAAGGCAGATACGCAGTATTTT,CASSLTSGKADTQYF
TRBJ2-2,TRBV5-6,-,TRBD2,TGTGCCAGCAGCCGGGGGCTAGCGGGAGGACGCACCGGGGAGCTGTTTTTT,CASSRGLAGGRTGELFF
TRBJ1-5,TRBV6-5,-,TRBD1,TGTGCCAGCAGCCCCGGGACAGGAATTACGTCCCAGCATTTT,CASSPGTGITSQHF
TRBJ2-7,TRBV15,-,-,TGTGCCACCAGCAGGACAGGTTCCTACGAGCAGTACTTC,CATSRTGSYEQYF
TRBJ1-4,TRBV7-9,-,-,TGTGCCAGCAGCCCCGTGCCCAGGGAAGACGAAAAACTGTTTTTT,CASSPVPREDEKLFF
TRBJ2-7,TRBV2,-,-,TGTGCCAGTGCTAGCGCTGACTCCTACGAGCAGTACTTC,CASASADSYEQYF
TRBJ2-3,TRBV5-4,once,TRBD2,TGTGCCAGCAGCCCGGCGGGGGGGCCCACAGATACGCAGTATTTT,CASSPAGGPTDTQYF